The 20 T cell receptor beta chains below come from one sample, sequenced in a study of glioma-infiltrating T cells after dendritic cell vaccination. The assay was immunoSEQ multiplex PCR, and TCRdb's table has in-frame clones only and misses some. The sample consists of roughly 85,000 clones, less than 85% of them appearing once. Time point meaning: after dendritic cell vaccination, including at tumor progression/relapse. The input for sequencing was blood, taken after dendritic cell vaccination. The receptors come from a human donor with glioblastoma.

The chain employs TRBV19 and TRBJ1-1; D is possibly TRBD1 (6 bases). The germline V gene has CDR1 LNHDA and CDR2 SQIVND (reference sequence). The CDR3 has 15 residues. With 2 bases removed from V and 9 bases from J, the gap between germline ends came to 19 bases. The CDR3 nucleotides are TGTGCCAGTAGTATACCCGGGACAAGGGGTTACAAAGCTTTCTTT. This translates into CASSIPGTRGYKAFF.

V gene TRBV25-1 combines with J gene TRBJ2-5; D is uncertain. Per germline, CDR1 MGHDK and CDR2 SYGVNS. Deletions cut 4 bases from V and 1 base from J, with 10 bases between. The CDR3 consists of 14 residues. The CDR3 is CASSGGQAQETQYF. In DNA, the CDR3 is TGTGCCAGCAGTGGTGGGCAGGCCCAAGAGACCCAGTACTTC.

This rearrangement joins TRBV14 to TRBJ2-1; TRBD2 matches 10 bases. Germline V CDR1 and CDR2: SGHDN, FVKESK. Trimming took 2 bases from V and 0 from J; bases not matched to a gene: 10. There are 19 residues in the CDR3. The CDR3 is CASSQLRLAGGSSYNEQFF. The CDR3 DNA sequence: TGTGCCAGCAGCCAACTGAGATTAGCGGGGGGTAGCTCCTACAATGAGCAGTTCTTC.

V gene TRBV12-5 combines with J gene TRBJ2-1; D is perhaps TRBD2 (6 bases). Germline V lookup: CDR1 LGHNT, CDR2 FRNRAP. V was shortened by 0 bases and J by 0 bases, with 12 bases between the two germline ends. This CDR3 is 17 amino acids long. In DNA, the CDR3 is TGTGCTAGTGGTTTGGTACTCGGGGGAGGCTCCTACAATGAGCAGTTCTTC. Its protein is CASGLVLGGGSYNEQFF. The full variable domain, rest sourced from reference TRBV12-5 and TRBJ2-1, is DARVTQTPRHKVTEMGQEVTMRCQPILGHNTVFWYRQTMMQGLELLAYFRNRAPLDDSGMPKDRFSAEMPDATLATLKIQPSEPRDSAVYFCASGLVLGGGSYNEQFFGPGTRLTVL.

The CDR3 sequence: CASSVQGANEKLFF. CDR3 coding DNA: TGTGCCAGCAGCGTTCAGGGGGCTAATGAAAAACTGTTTTTT. This sequence joins TRBV9 and TRBJ1-4; 7 bases map to TRBD1. The CDR3 is made up of 14 amino acids. Trimming removed 2 bases from V and 3 bases from J; junction bases left unmatched: 1. Germline values: CDR1 SGDLS, CDR2 YYNGEE. Looking up the rest from reference TRBV9 and TRBJ1-4 gives the full variable domain: DSGVTQTPKHLITATGQRVTLRCSPRSGDLSVYWYQQSLDQGLQFLIQYYNGEERAKGNILERFSAQQFPDLHSELNLSSLELGDSALYFCASSVQGANEKLFFGSGTQLSVL.

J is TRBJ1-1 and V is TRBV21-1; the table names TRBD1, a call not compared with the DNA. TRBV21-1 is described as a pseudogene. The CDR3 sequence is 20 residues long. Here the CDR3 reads CASSKVSGTGRPLMNTEAFF. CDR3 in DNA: TGTGCCAGCAGCAAAGTCTCCGGGACAGGCCGGCCATTAATGAACACTGAAGCTTTCTTT.

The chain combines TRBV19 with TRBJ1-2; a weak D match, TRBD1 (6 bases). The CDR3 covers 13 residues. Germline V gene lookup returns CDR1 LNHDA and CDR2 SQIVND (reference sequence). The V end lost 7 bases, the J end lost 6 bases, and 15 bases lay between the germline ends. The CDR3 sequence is CASKGGLFNGYTF. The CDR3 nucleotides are TGTGCCAGTAAAGGGGGTCTTTTCAATGGCTACACCTTC.

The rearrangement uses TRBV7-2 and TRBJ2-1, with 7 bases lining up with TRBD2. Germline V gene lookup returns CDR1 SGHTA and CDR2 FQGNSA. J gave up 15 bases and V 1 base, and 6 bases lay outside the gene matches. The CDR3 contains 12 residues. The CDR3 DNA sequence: TGTGCCAGCAGCTTAGAGGTGGGAGGGAGGTTCTTC. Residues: CASSLEVGGRFF.

The CDR3 DNA reads as TGTGCCTGGAGTGTACGCGGTGACAGGGGGTTTTTCTCCACAGATACGCAGTATTTT. This sequence encodes CAWSVRGDRGFFSTDTQYF. This rearrangement joins TRBV30 to TRBJ2-3; 9 bases align to TRBD1. The CDR3 consists of 19 residues. Unmatched junction bases numbered 15, after V lost 0 bases and J lost 2 bases. Looked up from germline, CDR1 is GTSNPN and CDR2 is SVGIG (reference sequence).

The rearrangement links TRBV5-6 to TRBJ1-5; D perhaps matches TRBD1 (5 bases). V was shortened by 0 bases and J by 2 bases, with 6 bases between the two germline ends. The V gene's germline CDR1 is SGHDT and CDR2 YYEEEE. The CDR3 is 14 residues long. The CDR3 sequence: CASSLGRGNQPQHF. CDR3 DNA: TGTGCCAGCAGCTTGGGCAGGGGCAATCAGCCCCAGCATTTT.

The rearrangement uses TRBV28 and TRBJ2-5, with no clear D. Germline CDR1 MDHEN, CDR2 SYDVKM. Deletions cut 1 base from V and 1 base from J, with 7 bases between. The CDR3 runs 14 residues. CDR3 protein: CASSLYASQETQYF. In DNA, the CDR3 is TGTGCCAGCAGTTTATATGCTAGCCAAGAGACCCAGTACTTC.

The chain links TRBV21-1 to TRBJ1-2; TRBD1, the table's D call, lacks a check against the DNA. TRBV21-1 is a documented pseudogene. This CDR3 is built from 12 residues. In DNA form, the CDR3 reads TGTGCCAGCAGCCAACTTGACAGGGGAGGCACCTTC. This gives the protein CASSQLDRGGTF.

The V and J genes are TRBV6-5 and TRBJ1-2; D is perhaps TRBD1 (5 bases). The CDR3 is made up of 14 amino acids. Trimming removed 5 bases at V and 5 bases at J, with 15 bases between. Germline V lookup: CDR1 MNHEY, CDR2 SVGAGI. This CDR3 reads CASSLDSRGYGYTF. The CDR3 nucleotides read TGTGCCAGCAGTCTCGACAGTAGGGGTTATGGCTACACCTTC.

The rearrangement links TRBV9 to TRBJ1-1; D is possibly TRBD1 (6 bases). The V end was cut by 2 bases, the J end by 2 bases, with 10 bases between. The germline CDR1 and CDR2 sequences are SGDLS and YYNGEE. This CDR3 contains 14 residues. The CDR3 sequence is CASSVGQTNTEAFF. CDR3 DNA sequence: TGTGCCAGCAGCGTCGGACAGACAAACACTGAAGCTTTCTTT.

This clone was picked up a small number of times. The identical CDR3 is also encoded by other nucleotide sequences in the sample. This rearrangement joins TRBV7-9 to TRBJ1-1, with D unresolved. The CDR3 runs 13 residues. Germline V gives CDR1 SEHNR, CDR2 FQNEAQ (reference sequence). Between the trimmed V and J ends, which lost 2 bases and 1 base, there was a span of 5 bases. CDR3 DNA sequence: TGTGCCAGCAGCTTAACGGGGAACACTGAAGCTTTCTTT. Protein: CASSLTGNTEAFF.

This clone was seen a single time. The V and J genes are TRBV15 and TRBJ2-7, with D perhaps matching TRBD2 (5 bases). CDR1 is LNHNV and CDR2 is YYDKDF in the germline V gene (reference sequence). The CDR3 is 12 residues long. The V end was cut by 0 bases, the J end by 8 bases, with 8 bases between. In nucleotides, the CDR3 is TGTGCCACCAGCAGAGATGCGGGCCAGCAGTACTTC. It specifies CATSRDAGQQYF. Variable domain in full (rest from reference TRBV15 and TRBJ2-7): DAMVIQNPRYQVTQFGKPVTLSCSQTLNHNVMYWYQQKSSQAPKLLFHYYDKDFNNEADTPDNFQSRRPNTSFCFLDIRSPGLGDTAMYLCATSRDAGQQYFGPGTRLTVT.

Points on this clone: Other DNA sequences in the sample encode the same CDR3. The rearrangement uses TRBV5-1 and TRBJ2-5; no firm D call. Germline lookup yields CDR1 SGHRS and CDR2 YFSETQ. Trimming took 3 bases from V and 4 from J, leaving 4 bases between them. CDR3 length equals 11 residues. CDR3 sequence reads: CASSSRETQYF. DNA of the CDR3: TGCGCCAGCAGCTCTCGAGAGACCCAGTACTTC.

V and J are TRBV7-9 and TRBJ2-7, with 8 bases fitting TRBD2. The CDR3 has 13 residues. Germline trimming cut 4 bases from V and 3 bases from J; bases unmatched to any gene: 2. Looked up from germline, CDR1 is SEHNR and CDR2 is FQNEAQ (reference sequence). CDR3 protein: CASSYTSGYEQYF. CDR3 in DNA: TGTGCCAGCAGCTACACTAGCGGCTACGAGCAGTACTTC.

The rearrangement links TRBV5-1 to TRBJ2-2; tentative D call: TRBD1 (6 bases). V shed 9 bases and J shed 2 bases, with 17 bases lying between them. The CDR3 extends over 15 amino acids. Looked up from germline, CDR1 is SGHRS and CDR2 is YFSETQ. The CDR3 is CATSVRDKNTGELFF. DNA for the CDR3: TGCGCCACCTCAGTTCGGGACAAAAACACCGGGGAGCTGTTTTTT.

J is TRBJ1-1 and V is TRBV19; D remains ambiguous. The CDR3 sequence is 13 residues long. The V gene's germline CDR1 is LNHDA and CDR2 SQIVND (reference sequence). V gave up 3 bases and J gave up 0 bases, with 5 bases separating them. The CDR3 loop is CASSMSVNTEAFF. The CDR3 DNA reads TGTGCCAGTAGTATGTCAGTGAACACTGAAGCTTTCTTT.